Following are 32 T cell receptor beta chains from one sample sequenced in a study of cytomegalovirus exposure and HLA in healthy donors. Here immunoSEQ multiplex PCR was the method, and the copy in TCRdb shows in-frame clones only, minus some. In the table there are around 170,000 clones, about 88% of which are singletons. Sequencing was performed on PBMCs. Receptors originate from a man between 18 and 29 years old in good health and CMV-seronegative.

V usage is TRBV28 and J usage is TRBJ1-5; D gene unclear. The CDR3 spans 15 residues. Germline V gene lookup returns CDR1 MDHEN and CDR2 SYDVKM. The V and J ends lost 6 bases and 2 bases respectively, with 14 bases between them. CDR3 region: CASRTRRRGNQPQHF. The CDR3 DNA reads as TGTGCCAGCAGGACTCGGAGACGGGGCAATCAGCCCCAGCATTTT.

The chain joins TRBV14 to TRBJ2-7; 14 nucleotides match TRBD2. The CDR3 is 15 amino acids. Germline CDR1 is SGHDN and CDR2 is FVKESK. Trimming cost V 3 bases and J 4 bases; bases outside gene matches: 2. CDR3 DNA: TGTGCCAGCAGCCATGGGACTAGCGGGAGTTACGAGCAGTACTTC. Protein sequence: CASSHGTSGSYEQYF.

V usage is TRBV6-1 and J usage is TRBJ2-1, with 11 bases fitting TRBD2. This CDR3 has 15 amino acids. J lost 9 bases, V lost 4 bases, and 8 bases had no gene match. Germline-derived CDR1 and CDR2 are MNHNS and SASEGT. The CDR3 DNA sequence: TGTGCCAGCAGTGGCCGTAGCGGGGGGGCGCTTGAGCAGTTCTTC. This codes for CASSGRSGGALEQFF.

This chain links TRBV30 with TRBJ2-4; possibly TRBD1 for D (6 bases). The CDR3 covers 18 residues. Trimming shortened V by 2 bases and J by 0 bases, and 20 bases separated the two germline ends. Germline V CDR1 and CDR2: GTSNPN, SVGIG (reference sequence). In nucleotides, the CDR3 is TGTGCCTGGAGTACAACAGGGAAGGTGGCTTTAGCCAAAAACATTCAGTACTTC. Translated: CAWSTTGKVALAKNIQYF.

The V gene is TRBV28, the J gene TRBJ2-4; 10 bases are shared with TRBD2. J was trimmed by 1 base and V by 2 bases; bases with no gene match: 2. Looked up from germline, CDR1 is MDHEN and CDR2 is SYDVKM. The CDR3 has 16 residues. CDR3 protein: CASSLGSGRAKNIQYF. DNA of the CDR3: TGTGCCAGCAGTTTAGGTAGCGGGAGGGCCAAAAACATTCAGTACTTC.

This chain connects TRBV10-2 to TRBJ2-7; 10 bases fit TRBD2. Per germline, CDR1 WSHSY and CDR2 SAAADI. V lost 0 bases, J lost 2 bases, and 4 bases stayed unmatched. This CDR3 is built from 16 residues. Here the CDR3 DNA reads TGCGCCAGCAGTGAGTCGCGAGCGGGAGGGGCCTACGAGCAGTACTTC. This translates into CASSESRAGGAYEQYF.

This chain joins TRBV7-9 and TRBJ1-6; possible D gene TRBD1, 5 bases. CDR1 and CDR2 from the germline V gene are SEHNR and FQNEAQ (reference sequence). CDR3 size: 14 residues. V was shortened by 3 bases and J by 7 bases, with 10 bases between the two germline ends. The CDR3 nucleotides read TGTGCCAGCAGCTTCAAGGGGCCAAATTCACCCCTCCACTTT. This encodes CASSFKGPNSPLHF.

The CDR3, as DNA: TGTGCCAGCAGCTTTGCCAGGGGATCTGGAAACACCATATATTTT. This translates into CASSFARGSGNTIYF. The J gene is TRBJ1-3, the V gene TRBV11-2, with D possibly being TRBD1 (6 bases). The CDR3 has 15 residues. The germline gives CDR1 SGHAT, CDR2 FQNNGV. The V end lost 3 bases, the J end lost 1 base, and 10 bases lay between the germline ends.

The V call is TRBV29-1, the J call TRBJ2-7, with D perhaps TRBD2 (6 bases). In germline, CDR1 is SQVTM, CDR2 ANQGSEA. The CDR3 consists of 15 residues. V shed 3 bases and J shed 3 bases, with 18 bases lying between them. CDR3 bases: TGCAGCGTTGATGTACCTGGGGTGGGACTCTACGAGCAGTACTTC. Translated, it gives CSVDVPGVGLYEQYF.

The V call is TRBV6-9, the J call TRBJ1-5, with 10 bases lining up with TRBD1. With 6 bases clipped from V and 6 bases from J, the junction kept 11 bases outside the gene matches. This CDR3 is 16 amino acids long. In germline, CDR1 is MNHGY, CDR2 SVAAGI. The CDR3 region has the DNA TGTGCCAGCAGCCTTTGGGACAGGGGAATATTTCAGCCCCAGCATTTT. Encoded protein: CASSLWDRGIFQPQHF.

This chain connects TRBV15 to TRBJ2-7, with D maybe TRBD2 (6 bases). CDR1 and CDR2 (germline): LNHNV, YYDKDF (reference sequence). Trimming shortened V by 0 bases and J by 0 bases, and 15 bases separated the two germline ends. The CDR3 length is 17 residues. CDR3 sequence reads: CATSRERISGSSYEQYV. The DNA of the CDR3 is TGTGCCACCAGCAGAGAAAGGATCTCCGGGAGCTCCTACGAGCAGTACGTC.

The chain joins TRBV5-1 to TRBJ2-7; 10 nucleotides align to TRBD1. J gave up 3 bases and V 4 bases, and 7 bases lay outside the gene matches. CDR3 length: 15 residues. In germline, CDR1 is SGHRS, CDR2 YFSETQ. The CDR3: CASSQDRGSFYEQYF. The CDR3 DNA is TGCGCCAGCAGCCAGGACAGGGGGAGTTTCTACGAGCAGTACTTC.

In nucleotides, the CDR3 is TGTGCCAGCAGCTTGTCCGGGACAGGGAGTAGGAATGAAAAACTGTTTTTT. Its protein is CASSLSGTGSRNEKLFF. The chain uses TRBV7-2 and TRBJ1-4; 9 positions match TRBD1. The V and J ends lost 3 bases and 5 bases, in that order; junction bases with no gene match: 10. Germline CDR1 reads SGHTA; CDR2 reads FQGNSA. This CDR3 is built from 17 residues. The full variable domain, rest sourced from reference TRBV7-2 and TRBJ1-4, is GAGVSQSPSNKVTEKGKDVELRCDPISGHTALYWYRQSLGQGLEFLIYFQGNSAPDKSGLPSDRFSAERTGGSVSTLTIQRTQQEDSAVYLCASSLSGTGSRNEKLFFGSGTQLSVL.

The chain couples TRBV27 to TRBJ2-2, with 14 bases lining up with TRBD2. V trimming: 6 bases; J trimming: 0 bases; junction bases outside the gene matches: 3. Per the germline V gene, CDR1 is MNHEY and CDR2 is SMNVEV (reference sequence). The CDR3 consists of 17 residues. CDR3 DNA: TGTGCCAGCAGCCGGACTAGCGGGGGGCCGAACACCGGGGAGCTGTTTTTT. It translates to CASSRTSGGPNTGELFF.

V gene TRBV4-3 combines with J gene TRBJ1-5; D not certain. The V gene's germline CDR1 is LGHNA and CDR2 YSLEER. This CDR3 comprises 13 residues. Trimming stripped 0 bases from V and 6 bases from J, with 6 bases between. Here the CDR3 DNA reads TGCGCCAGCAGCCAAGACCAGGTTCAGCCCCAGCATTTT. Translated: CASSQDQVQPQHF.

CDR3 DNA: TGTGCCAGTAGGACAGGGATGCGGGACCCACCATCCAATGAGCAGTTCTTC. Its protein is CASRTGMRDPPSNEQFF. This chain uses TRBV19 with TRBJ2-1, with D maybe TRBD1 (7 bases). The CDR3 sequence is 17 residues long. From germline, CDR1 is LNHDA and CDR2 SQIVND (reference sequence). Trimming stripped 6 bases from V and 6 bases from J, with 24 bases between.

The chain uses TRBV19 and TRBJ1-6; D is possibly TRBD1 (6 bases). Per germline, CDR1 LNHDA and CDR2 SQIVND (reference sequence). Trimming shortened V by 2 bases and J by 8 bases, and 16 bases separated the two germline ends. This CDR3 is 16 amino acids long. The CDR3 reads CASSIMAGAWDSPLHF. CDR3 nucleotides: TGTGCCAGTAGTATAATGGCAGGGGCATGGGATTCACCCCTCCACTTT.

V and J are TRBV27 and TRBJ2-7; the D is unclear. The germline gives CDR1 MNHEY, CDR2 SMNVEV (reference sequence). There are 14 residues in the CDR3. V was shortened by 3 bases and J by 2 bases, with 11 bases between the two germline ends. The CDR3 is CASSFRDSTYEQYF. The CDR3, as DNA: TGTGCCAGCAGTTTCCGTGACTCCACCTACGAGCAGTACTTC.

The rearrangement links TRBV29-1 to TRBJ1-2; tentatively, D is TRBD1 (6 bases). This CDR3 comprises 14 residues. The V end was cut by 4 bases, the J end by 5 bases, with 17 bases between. Germline values: CDR1 SQVTM, CDR2 ANQGSEA. The CDR3 DNA reads as TGCAGCGTTGCGACGGACAGAGAGGGGTATGGCTACACCTTC. It yields the protein CSVATDREGYGYTF.

The chain uses TRBV27 and TRBJ1-1, with 8 bases identical to TRBD1. The CDR3 consists of 14 residues. With V trimmed by 3 bases and J by 4 bases, 4 bases remained unmatched. CDR1 and CDR2 from the germline V gene are MNHEY and SMNVEV (reference sequence). The CDR3 sequence: CASSFGQGITEAFF. CDR3 DNA: TGTGCCAGCAGTTTTGGACAGGGCATCACTGAAGCTTTCTTT.

The chain has TRBV7-6 and TRBJ1-4, with 7 bases matching TRBD1. The CDR3 consists of 13 residues. CDR1 SGHVS and CDR2 FNYEAQ come from the germline V gene. Trimming removed 4 bases from V and 5 bases from J; junction bases left unmatched: 1. This CDR3 is CASSSTGNEKLFF. For the CDR3, the DNA is TGTGCCAGCAGCTCGACAGGGAATGAAAAACTGTTTTTT.

This chain links TRBV6-1 with TRBJ1-2; D perhaps matches TRBD1 (6 bases). This CDR3 spans 15 amino acids. V dropped 1 base and J dropped 2 bases, with 11 bases sitting between them. Germline CDR1 and CDR2: MNHNS and SASEGT. In DNA form, the CDR3 reads TGTGCCAGCAGTGAAGAGGGGGGGTGGAACTATGGCTACACCTTC. It yields the protein CASSEEGGWNYGYTF.

The count of this clone is one. V usage is TRBV5-1 and J usage is TRBJ2-1, with 14 bases aligning to TRBD2. Germline V gene data show CDR1 as SGHRS and CDR2 as YFSETQ. The CDR3 covers 17 residues. V lost 3 bases to trimming and J lost 7 bases; unmatched junction nucleotides: 9. The CDR3, as DNA: TGCGCCAGCAGCTCCGGGACTAGCGGGGGCGTCTTAAATGAGCAGTTCTTC. Protein sequence: CASSSGTSGGVLNEQFF.

The gene calls are TRBV19 and TRBJ2-7; 7 bases are a match to TRBD1. Germline V gives CDR1 LNHDA, CDR2 SQIVND (reference sequence). This CDR3 contains 13 residues. Trimming took 4 bases from V and 5 from J; bases not matched to a gene: 5. The CDR3, as DNA: TGTGCCAGTAGTACGGGGACAGCTAACGAGCAGTACTTC. Amino acids: CASSTGTANEQYF. The whole variable domain, filled in from reference TRBV19 and TRBJ2-7, reads DGGITQSPKYLFRKEGQNVTLSCEQNLNHDAMYWYRQDPGQGLRLIYYSQIVNDFQKGDIAEGYSVSREKKESFPLTVTSAQKNPTAFYLCASSTGTANEQYFGPGTRLTVT.

This clone was found a few times. V and J are TRBV6-5 and TRBJ2-3; perhaps TRBD1 as D (5 bases). Looked up from germline, CDR1 is MNHEY and CDR2 is SVGAGI. V gave up 5 bases and J gave up 2 bases, with 8 bases separating them. The CDR3 consists of 13 residues. This chain's CDR3 is CASSAGFTDTQYF. The CDR3 bases are TGTGCCAGCAGTGCAGGGTTCACAGATACGCAGTATTTT.

The chain combines TRBV27 with TRBJ2-2, with TRBD2 matching 8 bases. Germline assignment: CDR1 MNHEY and CDR2 SMNVEV (reference sequence). The J segment lost 7 bases and the V segment lost 1 base, leaving 8 bases of the junction unmatched. The CDR3 has 16 residues. The CDR3 nucleotides are TGTGCCAGCAGTTTATTCGGGAGGGGGATCGTCGGGGAGCTGTTTTTT. Protein sequence: CASSLFGRGIVGELFF.

The V gene is TRBV7-2, the J gene TRBJ1-1; TRBD1 might be the D (6 bases). CDR1 and CDR2 from the germline V gene are SGHTA and FQGNSA. The CDR3 extends over 13 amino acids. Trimming shortened V by 5 bases and J by 1 base, and 8 bases separated the two germline ends. CDR3 residues: CASSIQGNTEAFF. DNA for the CDR3: TGTGCCAGCAGCATACAGGGGAACACTGAAGCTTTCTTT.

In the case of this clone: Additional DNA sequences in this sample encode the identical CDR3. CDR3 coding DNA: TGTGCCAGCAGCTTAGGACTAGATCAGCCCCAGCATTTT. Translation gives CASSLGLDQPQHF. V gene TRBV7-2 combines with J gene TRBJ1-5, with D uncertain. Deletions cut 1 base from V and 5 bases from J, with 6 bases between. The CDR3 totals 13 residues. Germline assignment: CDR1 SGHTA and CDR2 FQGNSA.

V gene TRBV5-6 combines with J gene TRBJ1-1; no clear D gene. V dropped 7 bases and J dropped 1 base, with 8 bases sitting between them. The CDR3 runs 12 residues. CDR1 SGHDT and CDR2 YYEEEE come from the germline V gene. DNA of the CDR3: TGTGCCAGCGGAAACAGGAACACTGAAGCTTTCTTT. It is translated as CASGNRNTEAFF. Full variable domain (rest looked up from reference TRBV5-6 and TRBJ1-1): DAGVTQSPTHLIKTRGQQVTLRCSPKSGHDTVSWYQQALGQGPQFIFQYYEEEERQRGNFPDRFSGHQFPNYSSELNVNALLLGDSALYLCASGNRNTEAFFGQGTRLTVV.

This clone has a handful of counts. This chain uses TRBV18 with TRBJ2-2, with a tentative D call TRBD1 (5 bases). The germline V and J ends were trimmed by 1 base and 2 bases, with 11 bases remaining between them. Germline CDR1 is KGHSH and CDR2 is LQKENI. The CDR3 covers 16 residues. CDR3 coding DNA: TGTGCCAGCTCACCACTGGGGCAGTCTAACACCGGGGAGCTGTTTTTT. Its translation: CASSPLGQSNTGELFF.

This chain joins TRBV5-1 and TRBJ2-2; tentative D call: TRBD1 (6 bases). The V gene's germline CDR1 is SGHRS and CDR2 YFSETQ. Trimming took 5 bases from V and 5 from J, leaving 13 bases between them. The CDR3 loop spans 14 amino acids. The CDR3 bases are TGCGCCAGCAGTTTACAGGGATATACCGGGGAGCTGTTTTTT. Translating gives CASSLQGYTGELFF.

The chain carries TRBV7-9 and TRBJ1-5; no reliable D call. Trimming removed 1 base from V and 5 bases from J, with 6 bases in between. CDR1 is SEHNR and CDR2 is FQNEAQ in the germline V gene (reference sequence). The CDR3 runs 13 residues. The DNA of the CDR3 is TGTGCCAGCAGCTTAGGAGTTTATCAGCCCCAGCATTTT. It translates to CASSLGVYQPQHF.